This T cell receptor (beta chain) comes out of a study of preoperative IRX-2 immunotherapy in early breast cancer. V lost 1 base, J lost 1 base, and 9 bases lay in between. The germline V gene has CDR1 LNHNV and CDR2 YYDKDF (reference sequence). This CDR3 spans 15 amino acids. This table comes from immunoSEQ multiplex PCR, and its TCRdb copy is limited to in-frame clones, with some not included. The sample yields about 33,000 clones, nearly 90% seen once. Specified treatment: preoperative locoregional IRX-2 cytokine immunotherapy. Samples came from a phase Ib trial of preoperative locoregional IRX-2 cytokine immunotherapy.

The material sequenced was tumor tissue, taken after IRX-2 immunotherapy. The chain links TRBV15 to TRBJ2-3; D is possibly TRBD2 (5 bases). The receptor's source is a human donor with breast cancer. The DNA for the CDR3 is TGTGCCACCAGCAGAGTGGGTAGCGGCACAGATACGCAGTATTTT. It specifies CATSRVGSGTDTQYF.